This TCR beta chain was retrieved from a study of blood T cell repertoires in COVID-19. About the research overall: Sample material is recorded as cDNA or gDNA derived from T cells, B-cell-depleted T cells, or PBMCs.

Study members were between 18 and 89 years old and lived in 20 to 25 US regions. In Cohort 3, a recovered donor had either two negative PCRs, clearance, or symptom resolution. Clones were sequenced by immunoSEQ multiplex PCR, and TCRdb holds only the in-frame ones, with some missing. This repertoire shows 130,000 to 150,000 clones, roughly 80% found once; its top ten account for around 6.2%. The CDR3 consists of 15 residues. Trimming shortened V by 3 bases and J by 1 base, and 10 bases separated the two germline ends. The germline V gene encodes CDR1 LNHDA and CDR2 SQIVND (reference sequence). The chain employs TRBV19 and TRBJ1-5, with a possible D match to TRBD1 (6 bases). This receptor was obtained from a woman in her thirties or forties who had recovered from COVID-19. The specimen was PBMCs or T cells enriched from blood (not recorded which). CDR3 loop: CASSIGQPSNQPQHF. The CDR3 DNA reads TGTGCCAGTAGTATCGGACAGCCCAGCAATCAGCCCCAGCATTTT.